One and the same sample provided the 15 T cell receptor beta chains below, sequenced in a study of blood T cell repertoires in COVID-19. Sequencing was performed with immunoSEQ multiplex PCR; in TCRdb, only in-frame clones are kept and a portion is missing. The sample records hundreds of thousands of clones, around 87% being singletons. The specimen sequenced was peripheral blood. The receptors originated from a woman aged 45-60 years who had recovered from COVID-19.

The chain joins TRBV18 to TRBJ2-7; TRBD2 matches 9 bases. The CDR3 spans 16 residues. CDR1 is KGHSH, CDR2 LQKENI, per germline. V gave up 0 bases and J gave up 1 base; unmatched junction bases: 4. The CDR3 is CASSPPVSGRSYEQYF. CDR3 DNA sequence: TGTGCCAGCTCACCACCGGTGAGCGGGAGGTCCTACGAGCAGTACTTC.

The chain joins TRBV24-1 to TRBJ1-2; maybe TRBD1 (6 bases). The germline gives CDR1 KGHDR, CDR2 SFDVKD. Trimming cost V 9 bases and J 6 bases, with 16 bases left between them. The length of the CDR3 is 13 residues. The CDR3 DNA follows: TGTGCCACCTTTGATGGGGCAGGGGATGGCTACACCTTC. Protein product: CATFDGAGDGYTF.

V is TRBV28 and J is TRBJ2-2, with 8 bases fitting TRBD2. Losses at the gene ends were 3 bases for V and 0 bases for J; bases not matched to a gene: 6. The CDR3 loop spans 17 amino acids. CDR1 is MDHEN, CDR2 SYDVKM, per germline. CDR3 DNA sequence: TGTGCCAGCAGTTTTTGGACTAGCAGATCGAACACCGGGGAGCTGTTTTTT. This encodes CASSFWTSRSNTGELFF. Together with reference TRBV28 and TRBJ2-2, the CDR3 gives the full variable domain: DVKVTQSSRYLVKRTGEKVFLECVQDMDHENMFWYRQDPGLGLRLIYFSYDVKMKEKGDIPEGYSVSREKKERFSLILESASTNQTSMYLCASSFWTSRSNTGELFFGEGSRLTVL.

This clone occurred a few times. The CDR3 DNA reads TGTGCCAGCAGCCCTCCGGGACAGGGATACGAGCAGTACTTC. It codes for CASSPPGQGYEQYF. The chain joins TRBV11-2 to TRBJ2-7; 9 positions agree with TRBD1. The CDR3 contains 14 residues. V lost 5 bases to trimming and J lost 4 bases; unmatched junction nucleotides: 6. CDR1 and CDR2 (germline): SGHAT, FQNNGV. Full variable domain (remainder filled in from reference TRBV11-2 and TRBJ2-7): EAGVAQSPRYKIIEKRQSVAFWCNPISGHATLYWYQQILGQGPKLLIQFQNNGVVDDSQLPKDRFSAERLKGVDSTLKIQPAKLEDSAVYLCASSPPGQGYEQYFGPGTRLTVT.

The V gene is TRBV7-9, the J gene TRBJ1-5; D ambiguous. V was cut by 5 bases and J by 9 bases, with 14 bases left in between. CDR1 and CDR2 (germline): SEHNR, FQNEAQ (reference sequence). The CDR3 loop spans 13 amino acids. The CDR3 region has the DNA TGTGCCAGCAGCCACGAGGGCCATAGGCCCCAGCATTTT. Translation gives CASSHEGHRPQHF.

The CDR3 region has the DNA TGCGCCAGCAGCATGTACAGGGGCATGGAGACCCAGTACTTC. Amino acids: CASSMYRGMETQYF. The chain is built from TRBV5-1 and TRBJ2-5; TRBD1 matches at 7 bases. Germline V gene sequence: CDR1 SGHRS, CDR2 YFSETQ. The V and J ends lost 4 bases and 5 bases, in that order; junction bases with no gene match: 8. The CDR3 runs to 14 residues.

The chain has TRBV10-3 and TRBJ2-1; possibly TRBD1 for D (6 bases). Germline loops: CDR1 ENHRY, CDR2 SYGVKD. The V end was cut by 7 bases, the J end by 9 bases, with 25 bases between. The length of the CDR3 is 16 residues. This chain's CDR3 is CAIKPGVGQSEGEQFF. In DNA form, the CDR3 reads TGTGCCATCAAGCCCGGAGTGGGACAAAGTGAGGGTGAGCAGTTCTTC.

The DNA of the CDR3 is TGTGCCAGCAGCCTATCGCGAGTGCAGGGAGAAGCTTTCTTT. This encodes CASSLSRVQGEAFF. The V call is TRBV7-8, the J call TRBJ1-1; tentative D call: TRBD1 (5 bases). Trimming shortened V by 5 bases and J by 8 bases, and 18 bases separated the two germline ends. The germline V gene has CDR1 SGHVS and CDR2 FQNEAQ. This CDR3 is 14 amino acids long. Drawing the rest from reference TRBV7-8 and TRBJ1-1, the complete variable domain is GAGVSQSPRYKVAKRGQDVALRCDPISGHVSLFWYQQALGQGPEFLTYFQNEAQLDKSGLPSDRFFAERPEGSVSTLKIQRTQQEDSAVYLCASSLSRVQGEAFFGQGTRLTVV.

The rearrangement uses TRBV5-4 and TRBJ1-4; the match to TRBD1 covers 9 bases. J gave up 5 bases and V 4 bases, and 9 bases lay outside the gene matches. Germline CDR1 SGHNT, CDR2 YYREEE (reference sequence). This CDR3 region has 16 residues. CDR3 region: CASSTRTGTGNEKLFF. In DNA form, the CDR3 reads TGTGCCAGCAGCACAAGAACCGGGACAGGGAATGAAAAACTGTTTTTT.

The chain joins TRBV7-2 to TRBJ1-1; TRBD1 matches at 10 bases. CDR1 and CDR2 (germline): SGHTA, FQGNSA. V lost 5 bases and J lost 0; bases outside the gene matches: 6. This CDR3 is 16 amino acids long. The CDR3 nucleotides read TGTGCCAGCAGCCCAGGACAGGGGGGTATGAACACTGAAGCTTTCTTT. It codes for CASSPGQGGMNTEAFF.

This chain uses TRBV6-5 with TRBJ1-1; 7 bases fit TRBD1. Germline V gene lookup returns CDR1 MNHEY and CDR2 SVGAGI. The CDR3 loop spans 14 amino acids. Trimming cost V 0 bases and J 8 bases; bases outside gene matches: 6. CDR3 in amino acids: CASSYSPIQGEAFF. CDR3 in DNA: TGTGCCAGCAGTTACTCGCCGATACAGGGGGAAGCTTTCTTT.

The rearrangement links TRBV28 to TRBJ1-5, with D uncertain. The germline V gene has CDR1 MDHEN and CDR2 SYDVKM. The germline V and J ends were trimmed by 6 bases and 6 bases, with 15 bases remaining between them. The length of the CDR3 is 14 residues. The CDR3 bases are TGTGCCAGCAGACGCACCGGGATAACTCAGCCCCAGCATTTT. It translates to CASRRTGITQPQHF.

The CDR3 reads CASSLTLLAGGGETQYF. The CDR3 DNA reads TGTGCCAGCAGCTTGACCCTGCTAGCGGGAGGAGGGGAGACCCAGTACTTC. V usage is TRBV7-2 and J usage is TRBJ2-5; 11 bases line up with TRBD2. Germline CDR1 reads SGHTA; CDR2 reads FQGNSA. The trim removed 3 bases at V and 5 bases at J, leaving 11 bases unmatched. CDR3 size: 17 residues.

V usage is TRBV5-1 and J usage is TRBJ1-1; no clear D gene. V gave up 4 bases and J gave up 6 bases, with 13 bases separating them. Germline assignment: CDR1 SGHRS and CDR2 YFSETQ. The CDR3 spans 13 residues. CDR3 amino acids: CASSPGSSPEAFF. The CDR3 DNA reads TGCGCCAGCAGCCCGGGATCCTCACCTGAAGCTTTCTTT.

This clone was detected a few times. This chain links TRBV10-1 with TRBJ1-5; the match to TRBD1 covers 7 bases. The CDR3 loop spans 20 amino acids. The V and J ends lost 4 bases and 0 bases, in that order; junction bases with no gene match: 18. Germline V gene sequence: CDR1 WNHNN, CDR2 SYGVQD (reference sequence). The CDR3 loop reads CASSGTGTDLPNYSNQPQHF. CDR3 DNA sequence: TGCGCCAGCAGTGGGACCGGGACAGATCTACCAAATTATAGCAATCAGCCCCAGCATTTT.